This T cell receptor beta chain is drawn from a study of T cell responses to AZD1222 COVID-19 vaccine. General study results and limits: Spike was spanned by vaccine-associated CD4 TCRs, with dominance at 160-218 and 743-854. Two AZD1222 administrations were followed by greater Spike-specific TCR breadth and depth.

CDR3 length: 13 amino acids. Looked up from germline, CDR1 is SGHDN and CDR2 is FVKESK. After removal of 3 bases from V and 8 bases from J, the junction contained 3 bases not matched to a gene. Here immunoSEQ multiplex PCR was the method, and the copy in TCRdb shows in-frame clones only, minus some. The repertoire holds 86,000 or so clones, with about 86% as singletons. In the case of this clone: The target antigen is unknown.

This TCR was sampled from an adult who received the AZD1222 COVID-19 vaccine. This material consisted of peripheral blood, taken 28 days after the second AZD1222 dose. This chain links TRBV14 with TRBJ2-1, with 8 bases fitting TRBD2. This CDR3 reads CASSQLAGYEQFF. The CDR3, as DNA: TGTGCCAGCAGCCAGCTAGCGGGTTATGAGCAGTTCTTC.